The next 3 T cell receptor beta chains were all read from a single sample in a study of beta chain features in type 1 diabetes. Expressed TCRB transcripts got sequenced, as all isolated RNA was reverse transcribed. Using immunoSEQ multiplex PCR, the repertoire was profiled, and TCRdb retains in-frame clones only, with some absent. Seen here are approximately 150,000 clones, around 9.3% observed once, and the top ten hold under 1.5%. The sample taken for sequencing was naive CD4+ T cells from blood. The receptors stem from a young man in good health.

The chain couples TRBV7-9 to TRBJ2-1; TRBD1 aligns across 10 bases. With V trimmed by 5 bases and J by 6 bases, 10 bases remained unmatched. This CDR3 comprises 16 residues. CDR1 SEHNR and CDR2 FQNEAQ come from the germline V gene (reference sequence). The CDR3 DNA reads as TGTGCCAGCAGCCTGCACGGGACAGGGGTCCGCAATGAGCAGTTCTTC. This codes for CASSLHGTGVRNEQFF.

The rearrangement uses TRBV2 and TRBJ1-4; 8 positions match TRBD1. The CDR3 is 14 amino acids. The V gene end was trimmed by 4 bases and the J gene end by 7 bases; junction bases not matched to a gene: 5. In germline, CDR1 is SNHLY, CDR2 FYNNEI. CDR3 bases: TGTGCCAGCAGTGTCGACAGGGGTAGTGAAAAACTGTTTTTT. Its protein product is CASSVDRGSEKLFF.

The chain employs TRBV7-9 and TRBJ1-2; a possible D gene is TRBD1 (6 bases). The CDR3 covers 15 residues. The V end lost 5 bases, the J end lost 1 base, and 14 bases lay between the germline ends. The germline CDR1 and CDR2 sequences are SEHNR and FQNEAQ (reference sequence). The CDR3 loop is CASSLGPGDNYGYTF. The CDR3 coding sequence is TGTGCCAGCAGCCTGGGGCCAGGGGATAACTATGGCTACACCTTC.